These 20 T cell receptor beta chains came from one sample sequenced in a study of T cells in Graves' hyperthyroidism and ophthalmopathy. The investigators amplified TCR beta CDR3 regions from RNA transcripts. The study used the HTBI primer set for a first-round RT-PCR of the TCR CDR3. A single record per CDR3 protein comes from TCRdb applying MiXCR to the multiplex PCR reads. Among about 98,000 distinct CDR3 sequences, about 40% were seen once, and the ten largest hold 10%. The sample consisted of peripheral blood or thyroid tissue (not recorded which). The receptor source for this set is a woman in her twenties or thirties with Graves' hyperthyroidism.

As for this clonotype: Because the CDR3 is missing its conserved closing phenylalanine or tryptophan, this is likely a read error. The CDR3 DNA reads TGTGCCAGCAGCGTAGTTTACACGAATTCACCCCTCCACTCT. It specifies CASSVVYTNSPLHS. The chain carries TRBV9 and TRBJ1-6; no clear D. The CDR3 is made up of 14 amino acids. CDR1 is SGDLS and CDR2 is YYNGEE in the germline V gene. Trimming cost V 0 bases and J 7 bases, with 8 bases left between them.

Concerning this clonotype itself: A much larger clone lies one base from this, so it may be a read error. The chain recombines TRBV10-3 with TRBJ2-3; weak D call: TRBD2 (5 bases). The germline CDR1 and CDR2 sequences are ENHRY and SYGVKD. This CDR3 is built from 14 residues. V lost 4 bases to trimming and J lost 3 bases, with 11 bases between them. CDR3 nucleotides: TGTGCCATCAGTGGATGGAGCGGAACAGATACGCAGTATTTT. It codes for CAISGWSGTDTQYF.

This clonotype was seen repeatedly, ten times or more. The chain joins TRBV9 to TRBJ1-2, with unresolved D. Trimming cost V 0 bases and J 5 bases, with 26 bases left between them. Germline V gene data show CDR1 as SGDLS and CDR2 as YYNGEE. The CDR3 has 19 residues. CDR3 nucleotide sequence: TGTGCCAGCAGCGTAGAAAATGTCCGGACCACCCTACCTGGATATGGCTACACCTTC. It yields the protein CASSVENVRTTLPGYGYTF.

About this clonotype: A read error may produce the germline difference seen at one junction end. The rearrangement uses TRBV5-4 and TRBJ1-3, with 8 nucleotides matching TRBD1. Germline V CDR1 and CDR2: SGHNT, YYREEE (reference sequence). CDR3 length: 13 residues. CDR3 amino acids: CASSLGQENAIYF. As DNA, the CDR3 is TGTGCCAGCAGCCTGGGACAGGAAAACGCCATATATTTT.

CDR3 protein: CASSLSGLAGGELFF. In DNA, the CDR3 is TGTGCCAGCAGCCTTAGCGGACTAGCAGGCGGGGAGCTGTTTTTT. This chain uses TRBV12-3 or TRBV12-4 with TRBJ2-2; 8 positions match TRBD2. The CDR3 extends over 15 amino acids. V was clipped by 6 bases and J by 7 bases; unmatched bases: 10.

The sample holds many counts of this clonotype. This chain links TRBV20-1 with TRBJ1-4; D is perhaps TRBD1 (5 bases). V dropped 3 bases and J dropped 0 bases, with 14 bases sitting between them. CDR1 DFQATT and CDR2 SNEGSKA come from the germline V gene (reference sequence). CDR3 size: 16 residues. CDR3 sequence: CSASEAQGATNEKLFF. CDR3 in DNA: TGCAGTGCTAGCGAAGCCCAGGGAGCAACTAATGAAAAACTGTTTTTT.

A word on this clonotype: Possible read error: a much larger clone is one base away. The V and J genes are TRBV2 and TRBJ2-7, with unresolved D. CDR3 size: 13 residues. Germline CDR1 reads SNHLY; CDR2 reads FYNNEI. The ends were cut back, 5 bases at V and 5 bases at J, with 13 bases in the middle. In DNA form, the CDR3 reads TGTGCCAGCAGTTTCTCATACGCGGACGAGCAGTACTTC. Its protein is CASSFSYADEQYF.

V usage is TRBV7-9 and J usage is TRBJ2-3; D possibly uses TRBD1 or TRBD2 (5 bases each). Trimming removed 3 bases at V and 6 bases at J, with 22 bases between. Per germline, CDR1 SEHNR and CDR2 FQNEAQ (reference sequence). CDR3 length: 17 amino acids. This chain's CDR3 is CASSFSTGAGIEDTQYF. The CDR3 DNA reads TGTGCCAGCAGCTTCTCCACCGGGGCAGGGATTGAGGATACGCAGTATTTT.

This sequence joins TRBV7-2 and TRBJ1-1; D not certain. The CDR3 sequence is 13 residues long. The V gene lost 2 bases and the J gene lost 9 bases, with 13 bases spanning the gap. The germline CDR1 and CDR2 sequences are SGHTA and FQGNSA. DNA of the CDR3: TGTGCCAGCAGCTTACGGAACGCTCCGAAAGCTTTCTTT. It encodes CASSLRNAPKAFF.

Ten or more counts support this clonotype. The gene calls are TRBV7-8 and TRBJ1-4; no clear D gene. Trimming took 0 bases from V and 8 from J, leaving 7 bases between them. CDR1 and CDR2 (germline): SGHVS, FQNEAQ. The CDR3 runs 13 residues. The chain's CDR3 is CASSLAPQEKLFF. CDR3 in DNA: TGTGCCAGCAGCTTAGCGCCTCAGGAAAAACTGTTTTTT.

This clonotype was observed at least ten times. CDR3 amino acids: CATSGTSGSTDTQYF. CDR3 sequence (DNA): TGTGCCACCAGCGGAACTAGCGGGAGTACGGATACGCAGTATTTT. This chain links TRBV15 with TRBJ2-3; 11 positions agree with TRBD2. Unmatched junction bases numbered 7, after V lost 5 bases and J lost 6 bases. This CDR3 has 15 residues. CDR1 and CDR2 from the germline V gene are LNHNV and YYDKDF (reference sequence).

J is TRBJ2-7 and V is TRBV7-9, with 8 bases that match TRBD1. Germline assignment: CDR1 SEHNR and CDR2 FQNEAQ (reference sequence). The ends lost 6 bases at V and 11 bases at J; junction bases unmatched: 6. The CDR3 runs 11 residues. CDR3: CASSFPGQEYF. CDR3 bases: TGTGCCAGCAGTTTCCCGGGACAGGAGTACTTC. Full variable domain (rest looked up from reference TRBV7-9 and TRBJ2-7): DTGVSQNPRHKITKRGQNVTFRCDPISEHNRLYWYRQTLGQGPEFLTYFQNEAQLEKSRLLSDRFSAERPKGSFSTLEIQRTEQGDSAMYLCASSFPGQEYFGPGTRLTVT.

This clonotype was counted ten times or more. CDR3 region: CASSPRDGSNQPQHF. The CDR3 coding sequence is TGTGCCAGCAGTCCCCGGGACGGAAGCAATCAGCCCCAGCATTTT. The chain carries TRBV6-5 and TRBJ1-5, with a tentative D call TRBD1 (5 bases). Germline loops: CDR1 MNHEY, CDR2 SVGAGI. This CDR3 is 15 amino acids long. Trimming shortened V by 5 bases and J by 1 base, and 12 bases separated the two germline ends.

For this clonotype: This could be a read error, since a much larger clone is one nucleotide away. The V gene is TRBV5-1, the J gene TRBJ2-2; possible D gene TRBD2, 5 bases. The length of the CDR3 is 14 residues. Germline assignment: CDR1 SGHRS and CDR2 YFSETQ. V was cut by 5 bases and J by 5 bases, with 13 bases left in between. The CDR3 coding sequence is TGCGCCAGCAGTCTGGGCACGGGAACCGGGGAGCTGTTTTTT. It yields the protein CASSLGTGTGELFF.

The chain carries TRBV11-2 and TRBJ2-7; TRBD1 or TRBD2 may be the D gene (5 bases each). There are 14 residues in the CDR3. V was trimmed by 6 bases and J by 4 bases, leaving 16 bases between them. Germline V gene data show CDR1 as SGHAT and CDR2 as FQNNGV. The DNA of the CDR3 is TGTGCCAGCAGTCTAGCAGGAAGGGGTTACGAGCAGTACTTC. Encoded protein: CASSLAGRGYEQYF.

This clonotype was recorded many times. The chain couples TRBV28 to TRBJ1-4, with unresolved D. The CDR3 has 14 residues. CDR1 MDHEN and CDR2 SYDVKM come from the germline V gene. Trimming shortened V by 8 bases and J by 8 bases, and 18 bases separated the two germline ends. Here the CDR3 DNA reads TGTGCCAGCCTTACCAGTCAAGCAGGAGAAAAACTGTTTTTT. Protein: CASLTSQAGEKLFF.

The V and J genes are TRBV7-2 and TRBJ2-7; 7 bases line up with TRBD1. The CDR3 is 14 amino acids. After removal of 5 bases from V and 3 bases from J, the junction contained 7 bases not matched to a gene. Germline V gives CDR1 SGHTA, CDR2 FQGNSA. CDR3 nucleotide sequence: TGTGCCAGCAGCGCCGGACAGGTCGGCTACGAGCAGTACTTC. Translating it yields CASSAGQVGYEQYF.

The chain carries TRBV2 and TRBJ2-7, with 11 positions matching TRBD2. V lost 6 bases and J lost 3; bases outside the gene matches: 4. The length of the CDR3 is 14 residues. The germline CDR1 and CDR2 sequences are SNHLY and FYNNEI. The CDR3 DNA follows: TGTGCCAGCAGGGCAACTAGCGGGGGCTACGAGCAGTACTTC. It is translated as CASRATSGGYEQYF.

The V call is TRBV7-9, the J call TRBJ1-5; D is unclear. V was pared by 5 bases and J by 0 bases, with 11 bases between. The CDR3 covers 15 residues. Germline-derived CDR1 and CDR2 are SEHNR and FQNEAQ (reference sequence). CDR3 region: CASSQETFSNQPQHF. The CDR3 region has the DNA TGTGCCAGCAGCCAAGAGACGTTTAGCAATCAGCCCCAGCATTTT.

This clonotype was counted ten times or more. The rearrangement links TRBV19 to TRBJ1-5, with TRBD1 identical over 7 bases. CDR1 and CDR2 (germline): LNHDA, SQIVND (reference sequence). Trimming at V came to 7 bases and at J to 7 bases, leaving 16 bases not matched to a gene. The CDR3 runs to 16 residues. As DNA, the CDR3 is TGTGCCAGTACTCACCAGGGGGGCAGGGCCCTACAGCCCCAGCATTTT. It is translated as CASTHQGGRALQPQHF.